The 25 T cell receptor beta chains below all came from one sample that was sequenced in a study of graft-versus-host responses after intestinal transplantation. The protocol was immunoSEQ multiplex PCR, while the TCRdb copy is restricted to in-frame clones and leaves out a portion. Of approximately 71,000 clones in the sample, around 92% were seen once. Which antigens these TCRs recognize remains unknown. Here the sequenced sample was unstimulated CD8+ T cells sorted from spleen or lymph node cells, taken before intestinal transplant. These receptors all come from a human donor who received an intestinal transplant.

This chain uses TRBV27 with TRBJ2-1; no definite D call. V shed 3 bases and J shed 0 bases, with 6 bases lying between them. This CDR3 comprises 14 residues. Germline loops: CDR1 MNHEY, CDR2 SMNVEV (reference sequence). CDR3 coding DNA: TGTGCCAGCAGTTTGGGCACCTCCTACAATGAGCAGTTCTTC. It encodes CASSLGTSYNEQFF.

The chain couples TRBV7-9 to TRBJ1-5; perhaps TRBD1 as D (6 bases). V was cut by 3 bases and J by 4 bases, with 10 bases left in between. The CDR3 extends over 14 amino acids. Germline V gives CDR1 SEHNR, CDR2 FQNEAQ (reference sequence). The CDR3 here is CASSFGGQNQPQHF. The CDR3 DNA reads TGTGCCAGCAGCTTCGGGGGGCAAAATCAGCCCCAGCATTTT.

The rearrangement links TRBV6-6 to TRBJ2-5, with a weak D call TRBD2 (6 bases). Germline V gene lookup returns CDR1 MNHNY and CDR2 SVGAGI (reference sequence). Trimming removed 4 bases from V and 5 bases from J, with 14 bases in between. CDR3 length: 14 residues. CDR3 bases: TGTGCCAGCAGTTTCAGGGCGGGAACGGAGACCCAGTACTTC. Amino acids: CASSFRAGTETQYF.

Concerning this clone itself: A junction end diverges from the germline sequence, so it may reflect a read error. J is TRBJ2-1 and V is TRBV15, with D hard to call. The CDR3 spans 13 residues. In germline, CDR1 is LNHNV, CDR2 YYDKDF (reference sequence). The CDR3 spells CATSRDRPNKQFF. The CDR3 DNA follows: TGTGCCACCAGCAGAGACAGGCCCAATAAGCAGTTCTTC.

The chain joins TRBV28 to TRBJ1-2; D is undetermined. This CDR3 spans 14 amino acids. CDR1 is MDHEN and CDR2 is SYDVKM in the germline V gene. The ends were cut back, 6 bases at V and 4 bases at J, with 15 bases in the middle. Here the CDR3 DNA reads TGTGCCAGCAGCTTACCCACAGTGACCTATGGCTACACCTTC. Its protein product is CASSLPTVTYGYTF.

The chain employs TRBV27 and TRBJ1-5, with D possibly TRBD1 on 5 matching bases. The CDR3 runs to 17 residues. Germline assignment: CDR1 MNHEY and CDR2 SMNVEV (reference sequence). The germline V and J ends were trimmed by 1 base and 2 bases, with 15 bases remaining between them. CDR3 loop: CASSLFQIPGGNQPQHF. CDR3 in DNA: TGTGCCAGCAGTTTATTCCAGATCCCGGGGGGCAATCAGCCCCAGCATTTT.

The chain carries TRBV5-1 and TRBJ2-7; 14 bases fit TRBD2. The CDR3 has 19 residues. J was trimmed by 3 bases and V by 0 bases; bases with no gene match: 11. CDR1 SGHRS and CDR2 YFSETQ come from the germline V gene. CDR3 sequence: CASSLEPGLAGVCFYEQYF. The CDR3 coding sequence is TGCGCCAGCAGCTTGGAGCCGGGACTAGCGGGAGTATGCTTCTACGAGCAGTACTTC.

The chain links TRBV5-6 to TRBJ2-1; D remains unclear. The germline gives CDR1 SGHDT, CDR2 YYEEEE. The CDR3 is 14 amino acids. Trimming removed 4 bases from V and 8 bases from J, with 16 bases in between. In DNA form, the CDR3 reads TGTGCCAGCAGCCTTAGCTTCACTGGCTATGAGCAGTTCTTC. Translating it yields CASSLSFTGYEQFF.

The chain carries TRBV7-9 and TRBJ1-1; 9 bases match TRBD1. CDR1 and CDR2 from the germline V gene are SEHNR and FQNEAQ (reference sequence). CDR3 length equals 13 residues. J gave up 4 bases and V 6 bases, and 3 bases lay outside the gene matches. CDR3: CASSQTGGTEAFF. The CDR3 region has the DNA TGTGCCAGCAGTCAGACAGGGGGCACTGAAGCTTTCTTT. The whole variable domain, remainder taken from reference TRBV7-9 and TRBJ1-1, is DTGVSQNPRHKITKRGQNVTFRCDPISEHNRLYWYRQTLGQGPEFLTYFQNEAQLEKSRLLSDRFSAERPKGSFSTLEIQRTEQGDSAMYLCASSQTGGTEAFFGQGTRLTVV.

The chain links TRBV7-8 to TRBJ2-3, with 7 bases that match TRBD1. V was pared by 5 bases and J by 4 bases, with 12 bases of the junction left unmatched. Germline CDR1 SGHVS, CDR2 FQNEAQ. CDR3 length equals 16 residues. The CDR3: CASSAIQTGRADTQYF. The CDR3 nucleotides read TGTGCCAGCAGCGCCATCCAGACAGGGCGCGCAGATACGCAGTATTTT. Filled out from reference TRBV7-8 and TRBJ2-3, the complete variable domain reads GAGVSQSPRYKVAKRGQDVALRCDPISGHVSLFWYQQALGQGPEFLTYFQNEAQLDKSGLPSDRFFAERPEGSVSTLKIQRTQQEDSAVYLCASSAIQTGRADTQYFGPGTRLTVL.

The V gene is TRBV28, the J gene TRBJ2-3; 7 bases line up with TRBD2. After removal of 1 base from V and 0 bases from J, the junction contained 7 bases not matched to a gene. The germline V gene has CDR1 MDHEN and CDR2 SYDVKM. The CDR3 consists of 17 residues. This chain's CDR3 is CASSLSSSGTSTDTQYF. The CDR3 region has the DNA TGTGCCAGCAGTTTATCTTCTAGCGGAACTAGCACAGATACGCAGTATTTT.

This clone has just one count. The chain couples TRBV14 to TRBJ2-7; TRBD2 matches 7 bases. This CDR3 contains 15 residues. The V and J ends lost 0 bases and 2 bases, in that order; junction bases with no gene match: 4. Germline assignment: CDR1 SGHDN and CDR2 FVKESK. The CDR3 protein is CASSQERLAAYEQYF. The CDR3 DNA follows: TGTGCCAGCAGCCAAGAGCGACTAGCCGCCTACGAGCAGTACTTC.

The CDR3 spells CASSQVSGGNQPQHF. In nucleotides, the CDR3 is TGCGCCAGCAGCCAAGTCTCTGGAGGGAATCAGCCCCAGCATTTT. J is TRBJ1-5 and V is TRBV4-1; D unresolved. V shed 1 base and J shed 4 bases, with 11 bases lying between them. Per the germline V gene, CDR1 is MGHRA and CDR2 is YSYEKL. The length of the CDR3 is 15 residues.

The rearrangement joins TRBV7-9 to TRBJ2-1; 8 bases align to TRBD1. The V and J ends lost 3 bases and 9 bases, in that order; junction bases with no gene match: 4. From germline, CDR1 is SEHNR and CDR2 FQNEAQ (reference sequence). CDR3 length equals 13 residues. CDR3 bases: TGTGCCAGCAGCTTCCCCGGGACAGGTGAGCAGTTCTTC. It encodes CASSFPGTGEQFF.

The chain uses TRBV9 and TRBJ2-7; 10 bases agree with TRBD1. The CDR3 runs 16 residues. CDR1 and CDR2 (germline): SGDLS, YYNGEE. V trimming: 4 bases; J trimming: 5 bases; junction bases outside the gene matches: 12. CDR3 nucleotides: TGTGCCAGCAGCCCCTCCGGGAGACAGGGGGCCGACGAGCAGTACTTC. Translating gives CASSPSGRQGADEQYF.

The genes are TRBV13 and TRBJ1-1; D is perhaps TRBD1 (5 bases). The germline V and J ends were trimmed by 2 bases and 1 base, with 5 bases remaining between them. The CDR3 runs to 13 residues. Germline values: CDR1 PRHDT, CDR2 FYEKMQ (reference sequence). This chain's CDR3 is CASSLRGNTEAFF. The CDR3 nucleotides read TGTGCCAGCAGCTTAAGGGGGAACACTGAAGCTTTCTTT.

The chain joins TRBV28 to TRBJ1-5, with D perhaps TRBD1 (6 bases). Trimming removed 5 bases at V and 9 bases at J, with 14 bases between. The CDR3 contains 13 residues. The germline CDR1 and CDR2 sequences are MDHEN and SYDVKM. The CDR3 DNA is TGTGCCAGCAGTGACAGGAAAGCTAGGCCCCAGCATTTT. This translates into CASSDRKARPQHF. Full variable domain (outside the CDR3, taken from reference TRBV28 and TRBJ1-5): DVKVTQSSRYLVKRTGEKVFLECVQDMDHENMFWYRQDPGLGLRLIYFSYDVKMKEKGDIPEGYSVSREKKERFSLILESASTNQTSMYLCASSDRKARPQHFGDGTRLSIL.

The chain couples TRBV28 to TRBJ2-5; 7 bases match TRBD1. J lost 5 bases, V lost 6 bases, and 12 bases had no gene match. This CDR3 spans 15 amino acids. CDR1 is MDHEN, CDR2 SYDVKM, per germline. CDR3 loop: CASSVTGWFIETQYF. CDR3 DNA: TGTGCCAGCAGCGTGACAGGGTGGTTTATTGAGACCCAGTACTTC.

The gene calls are TRBV19 and TRBJ2-7, with D maybe TRBD1 (7 bases). Trimming took 5 bases from V and 4 from J, leaving 21 bases between them. CDR3 length: 16 amino acids. CDR1 is LNHDA, CDR2 SQIVND, per germline (reference sequence). The CDR3 sequence: CASSGAGGLTFYEQYF. CDR3 nucleotides: TGTGCCAGTAGTGGCGCAGGGGGACTCACCTTTTACGAGCAGTACTTC.

This chain joins TRBV6-5 and TRBJ1-2; no firm D call. The CDR3 is 16 residues long. Germline V gives CDR1 MNHEY, CDR2 SVGAGI. V shed 0 bases and J shed 4 bases, with 15 bases lying between them. In DNA, the CDR3 is TGTGCCAGCAGTTACTCGAATTCGCGGGGTTCCTATGGCTACACCTTC. It translates to CASSYSNSRGSYGYTF.

As concerns this clone: One end of the junction fails to match germline, which may point to a read error. The V gene is TRBV7-7, the J gene TRBJ2-7; D not resolved. The CDR3 runs to 13 residues. In germline, CDR1 is SSHAT, CDR2 FNYEAQ (reference sequence). CDR3 loop: CASSLFADREQYF. As DNA, the CDR3 is TGTGCTAGCAGCTTATTTGCGGATCGCGAGCAGTACTTC.

This clone has only one observation. J is TRBJ2-7 and V is TRBV5-8; 7 bases match TRBD1. The V segment lost 9 bases and the J segment 3 bases; nucleotides outside the gene matches: 6. Germline V gives CDR1 SGHTS, CDR2 YDEGEE. The CDR3 has 12 residues. CDR3 residues: CANTGQFYEQYF. CDR3 nucleotides: TGTGCCAACACGGGACAGTTCTACGAGCAGTACTTC.

The chain couples TRBV27 to TRBJ2-3, with 15 bases matching TRBD2. The CDR3 is made up of 20 amino acids. Germline trimming cut 5 bases from V and 3 bases from J; bases unmatched to any gene: 15. Germline CDR1 is MNHEY and CDR2 is SMNVEV (reference sequence). The CDR3, as DNA: TGTGCCAGCAGTCCATCTTATGGACTAGCGGGGGGGCCAAGAACAGATACGCAGTATTTT. Its translation: CASSPSYGLAGGPRTDTQYF.

This chain uses TRBV7-6 with TRBJ1-1, with D tentatively TRBD1 (5 bases). The CDR3 runs 19 residues. Germline assignment: CDR1 SGHVS and CDR2 FNYEAQ. V was shortened by 0 bases and J by 0 bases, with 20 bases between the two germline ends. The CDR3 loop reads CASSLAPGNWGSMNTEAFF. For the CDR3, the DNA is TGTGCCAGCAGCTTAGCGCCCGGAAATTGGGGCTCCATGAACACTGAAGCTTTCTTT. Drawing the rest from reference TRBV7-6 and TRBJ1-1, the complete variable domain is GAGVSQSPRYKVTKRGQDVALRCDPISGHVSLYWYRQALGQGPEFLTYFNYEAQQDKSGLPNDRFSAERPEGSISTLTIQRTEQRDSAMYRCASSLAPGNWGSMNTEAFFGQGTRLTVV.

CDR3 DNA sequence: TGTGCCAGCAGCGGGAGCAATAACTATGGCTACACCTTC. Its translation is CASSGSNNYGYTF. V and J are TRBV9 and TRBJ1-2; no clear D. Germline CDR1 and CDR2: SGDLS and YYNGEE. The CDR3 consists of 13 residues. The V gene lost 3 bases and the J gene lost 1 base, with 7 bases spanning the gap.